The 9 T cell receptor beta chains below all came from one sample that was sequenced in a study of siplizumab effects on memory and regulatory T cells. Repertoires were generated with immunoSEQ multiplex PCR, while TCRdb's copy carries only in-frame clones and drops some. The repertoire includes about 91,000 clones, 90% to 95% of them detected once, and approximately 7.1% sits in the top ten. The sample consisted of CD8+ T cells sorted from blood. The receptors were sampled from a human donor in good health.

The chain is built from TRBV6-1 and TRBJ1-5, with 10 bases matching TRBD1. In germline, CDR1 is MNHNS, CDR2 SASEGT. The CDR3 contains 16 residues. V lost 1 base to trimming and J lost 1 base; unmatched junction nucleotides: 1. CDR3 amino acids: CASSEGQGASNQPQHF. For the CDR3, the DNA is TGTGCCAGCAGTGAAGGACAGGGGGCGAGCAATCAGCCCCAGCATTTT.

V usage is TRBV4-1 and J usage is TRBJ2-3, with D uncertain. Germline V gene sequence: CDR1 MGHRA, CDR2 YSYEKL. V dropped 4 bases and J dropped 1 base, with 9 bases sitting between them. This CDR3 is built from 14 residues. The CDR3 DNA reads TGCGCCAGCAGCCCGAACGCGGGCACAGATACGCAGTATTTT. Translating it yields CASSPNAGTDTQYF.

The chain is built from TRBV6-4 and TRBJ1-2; possible D gene TRBD1, 5 bases. Germline lookup yields CDR1 MRHNA and CDR2 SNTAGT. This CDR3 region has 17 residues. V was shortened by 2 bases and J by 4 bases, with 20 bases between the two germline ends. CDR3 amino acids: CASSDEEGGRDPYGYTF. As DNA, the CDR3 is TGTGCCAGCAGTGACGAGGAGGGCGGCAGGGATCCCTATGGCTACACCTTC.

The rearrangement links TRBV6-5 to TRBJ2-2; D is undetermined. The CDR3 runs 14 residues. The V and J ends lost 3 bases and 4 bases respectively, with 9 bases between them. Germline lookup yields CDR1 MNHEY and CDR2 SVGAGI. CDR3 residues: CASSYLGFTGELFF. The CDR3 region has the DNA TGTGCCAGCAGTTATCTAGGGTTCACCGGGGAGCTGTTTTTT.

Turning to this clone: Other DNA sequences in the sample encode the same CDR3. The rearrangement links TRBV7-9 to TRBJ2-7, with no clear D. Germline V lookup: CDR1 SEHNR, CDR2 FQNEAQ (reference sequence). This CDR3 spans 14 amino acids. Trimming took 1 base from V and 0 from J, leaving 7 bases between them. DNA for the CDR3: TGTGCCAGCAGCTTAGAGGGAAGCTCCTACGAGCAGTACTTC. Protein: CASSLEGSSYEQYF.

A remark on this clone: This sample also contains other DNA sequences that code for the same CDR3. The chain has TRBV5-6 and TRBJ2-1; no clear D. This CDR3 has 12 amino acids. CDR1 is SGHDT, CDR2 YYEEEE, per germline. The V and J ends lost 0 bases and 7 bases respectively, with 5 bases between them. As DNA, the CDR3 is TGTGCCAGCAGCTTGGGGTCTAATGAGCAGTTCTTC. Translation: CASSLGSNEQFF.

This chain links TRBV10-2 with TRBJ2-1; D is unresolved. The length of the CDR3 is 12 residues. Trimming shortened V by 5 bases and J by 10 bases, and 12 bases separated the two germline ends. Germline loops: CDR1 WSHSY, CDR2 SAAADI. The CDR3: CASSLTAGEQFF. In DNA form, the CDR3 reads TGCGCCAGCAGTCTTACTGCCGGAGAGCAGTTCTTC.

The chain links TRBV7-6 to TRBJ1-4; 11 nucleotides agree with TRBD1. Trimming took 5 bases from V and 11 from J; bases not matched to a gene: 7. From germline, CDR1 is SGHVS and CDR2 FNYEAQ. The length of the CDR3 is 14 residues. CDR3 amino acids: CASSITDRGLKLFF. Written as DNA, the CDR3 is TGTGCCAGCAGCATTACGGACAGGGGGCTGAAACTGTTTTTT.

The chain uses TRBV27 and TRBJ2-1; 12 nucleotides line up with TRBD2. CDR3 length: 16 amino acids. CDR1 is MNHEY and CDR2 is SMNVEV in the germline V gene (reference sequence). V lost 5 bases and J lost 7; bases outside the gene matches: 9. The DNA for the CDR3 is TGTGCCAGCAGTGACCTAGCGGGAGGGCCGGGGAATGAGCAGTTCTTC. It specifies CASSDLAGGPGNEQFF.